These 8 T cell receptor beta chains originate from one sample sequenced in a study of blood T cell repertoires in COVID-19. Generated by immunoSEQ multiplex PCR, the TCRdb table keeps only in-frame clones and is missing some. The repertoire consists of 200,000 to 300,000 clones, with about nine tenths occurring once and the leading ten covering roughly 4%. Sequenced input: PBMCs or T cells enriched from blood (not recorded which). Source of these receptors: a woman aged 25-40 years with acute COVID-19.

This chain connects TRBV29-1 to TRBJ1-4; D unresolved. This CDR3 is 13 amino acids long. Trimming took off 4 bases at V and 0 bases at J, with 6 bases between the two ends. Germline loops: CDR1 SQVTM, CDR2 ANQGSEA. The chain's CDR3 is CSVGRATNEKLFF. For the CDR3, the DNA is TGCAGCGTTGGACGGGCAACTAATGAAAAACTGTTTTTT.

This clone has a single count. The J gene is TRBJ2-7, the V gene TRBV14; 10 bases line up with TRBD1. The CDR3 covers 15 residues. The germline V gene has CDR1 SGHDN and CDR2 FVKESK. Trimming at V came to 5 bases and at J to 5 bases, leaving 9 bases not matched to a gene. The CDR3 nucleotides are TGTGCCAGCAGCGTCAACTGGGGGACAGGGGACGAGCAGTACTTC. It is translated as CASSVNWGTGDEQYF.

This chain connects TRBV5-1 to TRBJ1-2, with a weak D call TRBD1 (5 bases). V was clipped by 0 bases and J by 6 bases, with 15 bases between them. Germline-derived CDR1 and CDR2 are SGHRS and YFSETQ. CDR3 length: 15 residues. For the CDR3, the DNA is TGCGCCAGCAGCTTGGACGACTCAGGGTTGGATGGCTACACCTTC. Translation: CASSLDDSGLDGYTF.

This chain joins TRBV27 and TRBJ1-2, with 7 positions matching TRBD1. The CDR3 spans 18 residues. The germline CDR1 and CDR2 sequences are MNHEY and SMNVEV (reference sequence). V lost 4 bases, J lost 0 bases, and 14 bases stayed unmatched. CDR3 region: CASSSWDRFTSANYGYTF. As DNA, the CDR3 is TGTGCCAGCAGTTCTTGGGACAGATTTACCTCAGCTAACTATGGCTACACCTTC.

The chain has TRBV21-1 and TRBJ1-2; the D call of TRBD1 is as the table states it, not checked on the DNA. TRBV21-1 is marked as a pseudogene. The CDR3 spans 11 residues. The CDR3 reads CAKGVNYGYTF. The CDR3 region has the DNA TGTGCCAAGGGGGTCAACTATGGCTACACCTTC.

The chain employs TRBV5-6 and TRBJ1-5; tentatively, D is TRBD1 (5 bases). The ends were cut back, 0 bases at V and 11 bases at J, with 15 bases in the middle. The CDR3 extends over 14 amino acids. Looked up from germline, CDR1 is SGHDT and CDR2 is YYEEEE. The CDR3 spells CASSLGIWEGAQHF. As DNA, the CDR3 is TGTGCCAGCAGCTTGGGGATCTGGGAAGGGGCCCAGCATTTT.

The chain recombines TRBV2 with TRBJ2-7; possible D gene TRBD2, 5 bases. Germline V lookup: CDR1 SNHLY, CDR2 FYNNEI. V dropped 9 bases and J dropped 0 bases, with 9 bases sitting between them. This CDR3 contains 12 residues. The CDR3 loop reads CASNRDSYEQYF. The CDR3 coding sequence is TGTGCCAGTAATCGGGACTCCTACGAGCAGTACTTC.

The chain joins TRBV21-1 to TRBJ2-4; whether TRBD1, the table's D call, matches the DNA was not checked. TRBV21-1 is noted as a pseudogene. The CDR3 is 17 amino acids. CDR3 in amino acids: CASSTRTDRVAKNIQYF. The CDR3 region has the DNA TGTGCCAGCAGCACTCGAACGGACAGGGTAGCCAAAAACATTCAGTACTTC.